The TCR beta chain under discussion was sequenced for a study of T cells in Graves' hyperthyroidism and ophthalmopathy. Study information: It was at initial diagnosis, before any treatment, that peripheral blood was collected.

The sample holds a few counts of this clonotype. No antigen is known for it. Points from the study as a whole: The majority of expanded thyroid clonotypes above 0.001 also appeared in blood.

Template material for amplifying TCR beta CDR3 regions consisted of RNA transcripts. HTBI primers were used for first-round RT-PCR of the TCR CDR3. TCRdb re-called the multiplex PCR reads with MiXCR, one entry per CDR3 protein. The sample lists 500,000 or so distinct CDR3 sequences, about 15% occurring once. Exclusion of patients followed from uncontrolled infection, other autoimmune disease, pregnancy or lactation. An approximately 10 ml volume of fresh peripheral blood provided the PBMCs. Germline V gives CDR1 MGHRA, CDR2 YSYEKL. The CDR3 is 15 residues long. V lost 0 bases and J lost 4, with 9 bases in between.

The chain combines TRBV4-1 with TRBJ2-2; D ambiguous. This clonotype was obtained from a woman under 30 with Graves' ophthalmopathy. Source material: blood. The CDR3 DNA is TGCGCCAGCAGCCAAGATCTTGGAGTCACCGGGGAGCTGTTTTTT. Its protein product is CASSQDLGVTGELFF.